The 18 T cell receptor beta chains presented below share a single source sample, sequenced in a study of blood T cell repertoires in COVID-19. Sequencing used immunoSEQ multiplex PCR; TCRdb keeps in-frame clones, though not all of them. The sample consists of more than 95,000 clones, 86% of them appearing once. The sequenced sample was peripheral blood. Receptors originate from a human donor in a cohort sampled during active COVID-19.

V and J are TRBV4-1 and TRBJ2-3, with D possibly TRBD2 on 5 matching bases. The CDR3 contains 16 residues. Looked up from germline, CDR1 is MGHRA and CDR2 is YSYEKL. The V gene lost 1 base and the J gene lost 6 bases, with 17 bases spanning the gap. The DNA of the CDR3 is TGCGCCAGCAGCCAAGGGCCAGCGGCGGGCGGTGATACGCAGTATTTT. Its protein product is CASSQGPAAGGDTQYF.

This clone is a singleton in its sample. This chain connects TRBV12-3 or TRBV12-4 to TRBJ2-7; D is unresolved. Trimming stripped 5 bases from V and 3 bases from J, with 8 bases between. The CDR3 consists of 12 residues. The CDR3 region is CASSQTIYEQYF. The CDR3 nucleotides read TGTGCCAGCAGTCAAACTATCTACGAGCAGTACTTC.

CDR3 in amino acids: CASSFPMGHGNYEQYF. As DNA, the CDR3 is TGTGCCAGCAGTTTCCCCATGGGACACGGGAACTACGAGCAGTACTTC. The chain recombines TRBV28 with TRBJ2-7, with D possibly matching TRBD1 (6 bases). The germline gives CDR1 MDHEN, CDR2 SYDVKM. The CDR3 is 16 amino acids. Deletions cut 3 bases from V and 3 bases from J, with 18 bases between.

The chain joins TRBV27 to TRBJ2-1; TRBD2 matches at 7 bases. Germline CDR1 MNHEY, CDR2 SMNVEV (reference sequence). Trimming removed 6 bases from V and 1 base from J; junction bases left unmatched: 6. This CDR3 comprises 15 residues. Here the CDR3 reads CASRASGSSYNEQFF. The CDR3 DNA reads TGTGCCAGCAGGGCTAGCGGTTCTTCCTACAATGAGCAGTTCTTC.

This chain connects TRBV18 to TRBJ2-2; a weak D match, TRBD2 (6 bases). V lost 0 bases and J lost 4, with 9 bases in between. Germline CDR1 is KGHSH and CDR2 is LQKENI. The CDR3 runs to 15 residues. CDR3 nucleotide sequence: TGTGCCAGCTCACCACCAGGGACTCCCACCGGGGAGCTGTTTTTT. Residues: CASSPPGTPTGELFF.

This chain joins TRBV7-2 and TRBJ1-5; D may be TRBD1 (5 bases). With 0 bases removed from V and 6 bases from J, the gap between germline ends came to 9 bases. Germline CDR1 SGHTA, CDR2 FQGNSA. This CDR3 spans 14 amino acids. The CDR3 loop is CASSLAQGGQPQHF. The CDR3 DNA follows: TGTGCCAGCAGCTTAGCGCAGGGAGGTCAGCCCCAGCATTTT. The whole variable domain, remainder taken from reference TRBV7-2 and TRBJ1-5, is GAGVSQSPSNKVTEKGKDVELRCDPISGHTALYWYRQSLGQGLEFLIYFQGNSAPDKSGLPSDRFSAERTGGSVSTLTIQRTQQEDSAVYLCASSLAQGGQPQHFGDGTRLSIL.

The rearrangement links TRBV2 to TRBJ2-7, with 10 bases aligning to TRBD2. J lost 0 bases, V lost 4 bases, and 6 bases had no gene match. This CDR3 comprises 16 residues. Germline lookup yields CDR1 SNHLY and CDR2 FYNNEI. CDR3 nucleotide sequence: TGTGCCAGCAGTGCCCGGACTAGCGGATTCTCCTACGAGCAGTACTTC. Translated: CASSARTSGFSYEQYF.

The V call is TRBV4-1, the J call TRBJ2-3, with 10 bases lining up with TRBD2. Germline V CDR1 and CDR2: MGHRA, YSYEKL. Trimming removed 2 bases from V and 6 bases from J; junction bases left unmatched: 11. The CDR3 spans 17 residues. CDR3 sequence: CASSQISQAGGLDTQYF. The CDR3, as DNA: TGCGCCAGCAGCCAAATTTCTCAAGCGGGAGGGTTGGATACGCAGTATTTT.

The gene calls are TRBV10-1 and TRBJ1-1; D uncertain. V lost 4 bases and J 1 base, leaving 13 bases between the germline ends. CDR3 size: 15 residues. CDR1 and CDR2 (germline): WNHNN, SYGVQD (reference sequence). The CDR3 loop is CASSVSSGANTEAFF. DNA for the CDR3: TGCGCCAGCAGTGTCTCGTCAGGCGCGAACACTGAAGCTTTCTTT.

This chain connects TRBV7-8 to TRBJ2-1; 10 nucleotides line up with TRBD1. J lost 4 bases, V lost 1 base, and 1 base had no gene match. The V gene's germline CDR1 is SGHVS and CDR2 FQNEAQ. The CDR3 spans 15 residues. CDR3 DNA sequence: TGTGCCAGCAGCTTAGGACAGGGGGCATACAATGAGCAGTTCTTC. Translation gives CASSLGQGAYNEQFF. Together with reference TRBV7-8 and TRBJ2-1, the CDR3 gives the full variable domain: GAGVSQSPRYKVAKRGQDVALRCDPISGHVSLFWYQQALGQGPEFLTYFQNEAQLDKSGLPSDRFFAERPEGSVSTLKIQRTQQEDSAVYLCASSLGQGAYNEQFFGPGTRLTVL.

The V gene is TRBV14, the J gene TRBJ1-2, with 10 bases aligning to TRBD1. Germline CDR1 and CDR2: SGHDN and FVKESK. This CDR3 contains 16 residues. The V and J ends lost 2 bases and 7 bases, in that order; junction bases with no gene match: 10. The CDR3 reads CASSQWTGGYRGGYTF. The CDR3 region has the DNA TGTGCCAGCAGCCAATGGACAGGGGGTTATCGGGGTGGCTACACCTTC.

The chain uses TRBV6-5 and TRBJ2-3; D gene ambiguous. The CDR3 runs to 12 residues. V was shortened by 4 bases and J by 2 bases, with 4 bases between the two germline ends. From germline, CDR1 is MNHEY and CDR2 SVGAGI. CDR3 loop: CASSSVTDTQYF. Written as DNA, the CDR3 is TGTGCCAGCAGTTCCGTCACAGATACGCAGTATTTT.

The chain uses TRBV11-3 and TRBJ2-1; the D is unclear. The V end was cut by 0 bases, the J end by 12 bases, with 12 bases between. Germline lookup yields CDR1 SGHNT and CDR2 YENEEA. The CDR3 totals 13 residues. CDR3 sequence (DNA): TGTGCCAGCAGCTTAGAGGGCTATTCGCCGCAGTTCTTC. Translating gives CASSLEGYSPQFF.

The chain uses TRBV28 and TRBJ2-6; 7 nucleotides match TRBD1. With V trimmed by 7 bases and J by 2 bases, 11 bases remained unmatched. The CDR3 runs to 17 residues. From germline, CDR1 is MDHEN and CDR2 SYDVKM. In DNA, the CDR3 is TGTGCCAGCATGGGTAAACAGGGACAGCCTGGGGCCAACGTCCTGACTTTC. Translation: CASMGKQGQPGANVLTF.

This clone was found a few times. DNA of the CDR3: TGTGCCAGCAGTGCAGGGACAGGGGGAAGTCAGCCCCAGCATTTT. It yields the protein CASSAGTGGSQPQHF. The genes are TRBV25-1 and TRBJ1-5; TRBD1 aligns across 11 bases. The V gene end was trimmed by 4 bases and the J gene end by 6 bases; junction bases not matched to a gene: 5. CDR3 length: 15 residues. Per the germline V gene, CDR1 is MGHDK and CDR2 is SYGVNS.

This clone came up a few times. V gene TRBV30 combines with J gene TRBJ2-1; D is ambiguous. Trimming removed 8 bases at V and 5 bases at J, with 19 bases between. Germline V lookup: CDR1 GTSNPN, CDR2 SVGIG (reference sequence). This CDR3 spans 14 amino acids. The CDR3, as DNA: TGTGCCGGGAAGGCGGTATTTTGGGACAATGAGCAGTTCTTC. Translation: CAGKAVFWDNEQFF.

The genes are TRBV28 and TRBJ2-7; 7 positions agree with TRBD2. CDR3 length: 13 residues. Trimming at V came to 7 bases and at J to 2 bases, leaving 5 bases not matched to a gene. Germline CDR1 and CDR2: MDHEN and SYDVKM. CDR3 in amino acids: CASIGGSPYEQYF. Here the CDR3 DNA reads TGTGCCAGCATAGGCGGGAGTCCCTACGAGCAGTACTTC.

The chain is built from TRBV28 and TRBJ2-6, with 7 bases matching TRBD1. Germline CDR1 and CDR2: MDHEN and SYDVKM. V lost 6 bases and J lost 0; bases outside the gene matches: 17. The CDR3 has 20 residues. The CDR3, as DNA: TGTGCCAGCAGCCACCCCGGACAGGCAAAACCTTTCTCTGGGGCCAACGTCCTGACTTTC. Protein product: CASSHPGQAKPFSGANVLTF.